This T cell receptor (beta chain) was sequenced for a study of blood T cell repertoires in COVID-19. Followed longitudinally, the Seattle patients had been enrolled during active infection. Authors' data handling: By means of reference gene primer amplification, nucleated cell counts were estimated. Produced via immunoSEQ multiplex PCR; TCRdb's table is partial and in-frame only. V and J calls and clone size follow that table, whereas D and trimming were derived from the DNA. The data contain tens of thousands of clones, about 88% of them singletons. This CDR3 has 15 amino acids. The V end lost 3 bases, the J end lost 3 bases, and 12 bases lay between the germline ends. Per the germline V gene, CDR1 is SGHAT and CDR2 is FQNNGV.

This receptor was obtained from a woman aged 55-75 years with COVID-19, enrolled during active disease. Sequencing used peripheral blood. The V gene is TRBV11-2, the J gene TRBJ2-1, with a weak D call TRBD2 (6 bases). CDR3 in DNA: TGTGCCAGCAGCTTGGAGGGGAGGAGCTACAATGAGCAGTTCTTC. Protein sequence: CASSLEGRSYNEQFF.